The clone carrying this T cell receptor (beta chain) was counted ten times or more. The data were obtained in a study of T cells after yellow fever vaccination. Whole-study findings and limits: One caveat is that FACS-sorted repertoires could contain abundant clonotypes contaminating from the bulk population.

The TCR cDNA carried a universal primer site and UMIs from 5'RACE template switching. TCRdb re-called the 5' RACE reads through MiXCR, storing one row per CDR3 protein. Of 25,000 to 30,000 distinct CDR3 sequences in the sample, 4% to 5.5% were seen once. Between the trimmed V and J ends, which lost 8 bases and 0 bases, there was a span of 8 bases. The CDR3 has 13 amino acids. Germline CDR1 and CDR2: SEHNR and FQNEAQ (reference sequence). This clonotype was sampled from a man aged 18 to 29 who received the YFV17D yellow fever vaccine. Here the sequenced sample was PBMCs, either bulk or a sorted T-cell subset (CD4+, CD8+, memory, or dextramer-sorted; not recorded which), taken on the day of the yellow fever booster vaccination. The V call is TRBV7-9, the J call TRBJ2-1; D is unclear. The CDR3 bases are TGTGCCAGCGCCCCCAGCTCCTACAATGAGCAGTTCTTC. Its translation is CASAPSSYNEQFF.